The entry that follows covers one T cell receptor beta chain sequence. The CDR3 is 13 amino acids. Germline trimming cut 6 bases from V and 9 bases from J; bases unmatched to any gene: 10. In germline, CDR1 is DFQATT, CDR2 SNEGSKA (reference sequence). These data come from a study of CD8 T cells in Susac syndrome. Random hexamers served to reverse transcribe about 0.5 to 1 ug RNA. Amplification of TCR beta CDR3 across 54 Vbeta and 13 Jbeta was performed with immunoSEQ multiplex PCR. From the immunoSEQ multiplex PCR reads, TCRdb called clonotypes with MiXCR, one entry per CDR3 protein. This table holds approximately 100,000 distinct CDR3 sequences, about 93% found once. From blood CD8+ and CD4+ T cells, the TCR beta chain was sequenced. Healthy donors matched for age and sex were used as controls.

The clonotype was recovered from a human donor in good health. The gene calls are TRBV20-1 and TRBJ2-1; 8 positions match TRBD2. The sample taken for sequencing was CD4+ T cells from PBMCs. CDR3 sequence: CSAYGRASGEQFF. Here the CDR3 DNA reads TGCAGTGCATACGGGAGGGCCTCTGGTGAGCAGTTCTTC.